This T cell receptor (beta chain) was sequenced for a study of blood T cells in healthy people across ages. Turning to the study itself: Capture via template switching afforded approximately one barcoded beta molecule per two T cells.

PCR was performed a second time for roughly 7 to 11 cycles using a sample-barcoded 5' primer and a J-beta primer mix. Each CDR3 protein gets one entry after TCRdb re-called the 5' RACE reads with MiXCR. The table has about 840,000 distinct CDR3 sequences, 25% to 30% seen once; the top ten hold roughly a tenth. Germline V gene data show CDR1 as MNHEY and CDR2 as SVGEGT. J lost 5 bases, V lost 5 bases, and 12 bases had no gene match. This CDR3 region has 16 residues. The same sample was also studied in work on T cells of mothers and their children. As that study records: Each child contributed roughly 3 million TCR beta CDR3 reads, while each mother contributed over 9 million.

The sample was blood. This chain links TRBV6-2 or TRBV6-3 with TRBJ1-1, with TRBD1 matching 9 bases. The sequence came from a woman aged 35 to 49 in good health. The chain's CDR3 is CASSNIELDRGTEAFF. The CDR3 DNA reads as TGTGCCAGCAGTAATATCGAGCTGGACAGGGGAACTGAAGCTTTCTTT.